This T cell receptor beta chain was captured by sequencing in a study of cytomegalovirus exposure and HLA in healthy donors. Study-level points and caveats: Most TCRs appeared rarely, but some public TCRs recurred in many donors. An analysis done earlier found most TCR beta V segments productive about 87% or about 30% of the time. The authors considered a cluster of highly shared sequence variants likely to be a sequencing artifact.

Notes on this clone: Antigen specificity is unknown.

The primer mix had 60 Vbeta and 13 Jbeta primers. The table came from immunoSEQ multiplex PCR; TCRdb's copy has only in-frame clones and leaves some out. The sample includes 99,000 or so clones, 80% seen only once; the top ten take 6% to 8%. With 2 bases clipped from V and 4 bases from J, the junction kept 6 bases outside the gene matches. The V gene's germline CDR1 is MNHNS and CDR2 SASEGT. The CDR3 has 15 residues. This TCR was sampled from a young man in good health and CMV-seropositive. The sample taken for sequencing was PBMCs. J is TRBJ1-2 and V is TRBV6-1; 8 nucleotides line up with TRBD1. The CDR3 loop is CASSEMAGGGYGYTF. The CDR3 DNA follows: TGTGCCAGCAGTGAAATGGCAGGGGGCGGCTATGGCTACACCTTC.